Shown below are 27 T cell receptor beta chains from a single sample sequenced in a study of molecular identifiers for immune sequencing clone quantification. TCRdb re-derived calls from the PCR reads in MiXCR, one entry per CDR3 protein. The table includes about 640,000 distinct CDR3 sequences, about 20% detected once. What was sequenced was naive CD8+ T cells from blood, with Jurkat cell RNA spiked in. Subset of the sample: FACS-sorted CD8+CD4-CCR7+CD45RA+ naive T cells. The source of these receptors is a human donor in good health. Some libraries in this study had Jurkat cell RNA spiked in.

V and J are TRBV6-5 and TRBJ1-6; 9 nucleotides align to TRBD1. This CDR3 region has 15 residues. Trimming cost V 2 bases and J 7 bases; bases outside gene matches: 3. Germline loops: CDR1 MNHEY, CDR2 SVGAGI. CDR3 loop: CASSYVGTGNSPLHF. CDR3 bases: TGTGCCAGCAGTTACGTCGGGACAGGGAATTCACCCCTCCACTTT.

The rearrangement links TRBV30 to TRBJ2-3, with TRBD2 matching 10 bases. The CDR3 totals 11 residues. Germline CDR1 reads GTSNPN; CDR2 reads SVGIG (reference sequence). Germline trimming cut 5 bases from V and 11 bases from J; bases unmatched to any gene: 4. The CDR3 region has the DNA TGTGCCTGGGTAGTAGCGGGGGGGCAGTATTTT. Translated: CAWVVAGGQYF.

This clonotype came up a few times. The chain couples TRBV4-3 to TRBJ2-1, with TRBD2 matching over 10 bases. V lost 0 bases, J lost 4 bases, and 6 bases stayed unmatched. Germline V lookup: CDR1 LGHNA, CDR2 YSLEER. The CDR3 runs to 17 residues. The CDR3 bases are TGCGCCAGCAGCCAAGAAACTAGCGGGACCGCTTACAATGAGCAGTTCTTC. It is translated as CASSQETSGTAYNEQFF.

There are a few counts of this clonotype. This chain uses TRBV7-2 with TRBJ2-2; 16 nucleotides line up with TRBD2. In germline, CDR1 is SGHTA, CDR2 FQGNSA. This CDR3 region has 18 residues. V lost 4 bases to trimming and J lost 7 bases; unmatched junction nucleotides: 9. This chain's CDR3 is CASSSGTSGGAKGGELFF. In DNA form, the CDR3 reads TGTGCCAGCAGCTCCGGGACTAGCGGGGGGGCTAAGGGCGGGGAGCTGTTTTTT.

This clonotype was seen many times. The rearrangement joins TRBV9 to TRBJ1-1; 11 bases agree with TRBD1. Unmatched junction bases numbered 13, after V lost 3 bases and J lost 0 bases. Germline assignment: CDR1 SGDLS and CDR2 YYNGEE. This CDR3 has 19 amino acids. In nucleotides, the CDR3 is TGTGCCAGCAGCGCAGCCAAGGGACAGGGGGTATACATGAACACTGAAGCTTTCTTT. Its protein product is CASSAAKGQGVYMNTEAFF.

There are many counts of this clonotype. The CDR3 region has the DNA TGCAGTGCTAGGGTTAGCGGGAGCGGCGAGCAGTACTTC. Translating it yields CSARVSGSGEQYF. V usage is TRBV20-1 and J usage is TRBJ2-7; TRBD2 matches 9 bases. Germline assignment: CDR1 DFQATT and CDR2 SNEGSKA (reference sequence). The CDR3 is made up of 13 amino acids. The J segment lost 6 bases and the V segment lost 3 bases, leaving 6 bases of the junction unmatched.

Ten or more counts support this clonotype. The chain carries TRBV5-8 and TRBJ1-6; D is undetermined. Germline-derived CDR1 and CDR2 are SGHTS and YDEGEE. V lost 2 bases and J lost 4, with 13 bases in between. This CDR3 contains 16 residues. This CDR3 reads CASSFTKTPYNSPLHF. The CDR3 bases are TGTGCCAGCAGCTTTACAAAGACTCCTTATAATTCACCCCTCCACTTT.

This chain uses TRBV7-7 with TRBJ2-7, with 8 bases lining up with TRBD2. CDR3 length: 16 residues. The V and J ends lost 6 bases and 1 base, in that order; junction bases with no gene match: 11. Germline CDR1 and CDR2: SSHAT and FNYEAQ (reference sequence). As DNA, the CDR3 is TGTGCCAGCAGACCGAGGACTAGCTTTTTGTCCTACGAGCAGTACTTC. Its translation is CASRPRTSFLSYEQYF.

This sequence joins TRBV19 and TRBJ2-2; 12 positions agree with TRBD2. The V and J ends lost 4 bases and 7 bases, in that order; junction bases with no gene match: 10. Germline-derived CDR1 and CDR2 are LNHDA and SQIVND (reference sequence). This CDR3 region has 17 residues. The CDR3 sequence: CASSTSLAGGLNGELFF. The DNA for the CDR3 is TGTGCCAGTAGTACCTCTCTAGCGGGGGGGCTAAACGGGGAGCTGTTTTTT.

In regard to this clonotype: This may be a read error: a much more frequent sequence differs by one nucleotide. This chain connects TRBV2 to TRBJ1-2; D gene unclear. There are 12 residues in the CDR3. Germline assignment: CDR1 SNHLY and CDR2 FYNNEI. Trimming removed 5 bases from V and 2 bases from J, with 6 bases in between. The CDR3 DNA sequence: TGTGCCAGCAGTAAGTCCAACTATGGCTACACCTTC. This translates into CASSKSNYGYTF.

Turning to this clonotype: A much more abundant neighbour one base away suggests this may be a read error. The chain recombines TRBV12-3 or TRBV12-4 with TRBJ1-5; D is possibly TRBD1 (6 bases). The CDR3 consists of 14 residues. The CDR3 spells CASSMDRRDQPQNF. CDR3 nucleotide sequence: TGTGCCAGCAGCATGGACAGAAGAGATCAGCCCCAGAATTTT.

Note on this clonotype: Possible read error: a much larger clone is one base away. The chain employs TRBV7-9 and TRBJ2-5; tentative D call: TRBD1 (5 bases). This CDR3 spans 15 amino acids. Germline V gene data show CDR1 as SEHNR and CDR2 as FQNEAQ (reference sequence). CDR3 sequence: CARSLEVDSQETQYF. CDR3 coding DNA: TGTGCCCGCAGCTTAGAAGTAGACAGTCAAGAGACCCAGTACTTC.

Note on this clonotype: Being one base from a much bigger clone, this may be a read error. The chain uses TRBV19 and TRBJ2-6, with D possibly being TRBD1 (5 bases). The CDR3 runs 14 residues. Per the germline V gene, CDR1 is LNHDA and CDR2 is SQIVND (reference sequence). The CDR3 reads CASSISSGANVPTF. The CDR3 bases are TGTGCCAGTAGCATCTCCTCTGGGGCCAACGTCCCGACTTTC. The full variable domain, completed using reference TRBV19 and TRBJ2-6, is DGGITQSPKYLFRKEGQNVTLSCEQNLNHDAMYWYRQDPGQGLRLIYYSQIVNDFQKGDIAEGYSVSREKKESFPLTVTSAQKNPTAFYLCASSISSGANVPTFGAGSRLTVL.

This clonotype was detected ten times or more. The chain couples TRBV12-3 or TRBV12-4 to TRBJ1-1, with D uncertain. The CDR3 has 13 residues. V was pared by 7 bases and J by 12 bases, with 21 bases between. The CDR3: CASNLAWTEKPFF. The CDR3 DNA reads TGTGCCAGCAACCTCGCCTGGACGGAAAAGCCTTTCTTT.

The rearrangement uses TRBV11-2 and TRBJ2-5, with a possible D match to TRBD2 (6 bases). This CDR3 contains 14 residues. Germline V CDR1 and CDR2: SGHAT, FQNNGV. Trimming took off 1 base at V and 5 bases at J, with 11 bases between the two ends. CDR3 loop: CASSLGGEWETQYF. The CDR3 coding sequence is TGTGCCAGCAGCTTAGGGGGGGAGTGGGAGACCCAGTACTTC.

The table lists this clonotype with many counts. The chain has TRBV28 and TRBJ2-7; no reliable D call. Germline values: CDR1 MDHEN, CDR2 SYDVKM. This CDR3 has 15 amino acids. The V end lost 3 bases, the J end lost 5 bases, and 17 bases lay between the germline ends. CDR3 nucleotides: TGTGCCAGCAGTTTTGTGGACGCCCGTTTCGACGAGCAGTACTTC. The encoded protein is CASSFVDARFDEQYF.

This clonotype appeared many times. The CDR3 nucleotides are TGTGCCAGCAGTATCAATAGCGGGAGGGCCTACGAGCAGTACTTC. It translates to CASSINSGRAYEQYF. The chain has TRBV27 and TRBJ2-7, with 11 nucleotides matching TRBD2. This CDR3 contains 15 residues. Germline loops: CDR1 MNHEY, CDR2 SMNVEV (reference sequence). J gave up 2 bases and V 5 bases, and 5 bases lay outside the gene matches.

About this clonotype itself: The junction differs from germline at one of its ends, possibly a read error. The J gene is TRBJ2-7, the V gene TRBV28, with 8 bases lining up with TRBD1. CDR3 length: 14 residues. The germline V gene encodes CDR1 MDHEN and CDR2 SYDVKM. CDR3 DNA sequence: TGTGCCAGCAGACCGGGACAGGATACCTACGAGCAGCACTTC. Its protein is CASRPGQDTYEQHF.

This clonotype has a count of ten or more. The chain uses TRBV7-9 and TRBJ2-7; 7 bases are a match to TRBD1. After removal of 5 bases from V and 7 bases from J, the junction contained 5 bases not matched to a gene. The CDR3 consists of 12 residues. Per germline, CDR1 SEHNR and CDR2 FQNEAQ (reference sequence). CDR3 bases: TGTGCCAGCAGCGCGACAGGGCCTGAGCAGTACTTC. It is translated as CASSATGPEQYF.

This clonotype was picked up many times. This chain links TRBV5-1 with TRBJ2-5; 9 nucleotides line up with TRBD2. The CDR3 runs to 21 residues. The J segment lost 1 base and the V segment lost 1 base, leaving 20 bases of the junction unmatched. In germline, CDR1 is SGHRS, CDR2 YFSETQ. This CDR3 is CASSLTPVWVAGVLAQETQYF. CDR3 nucleotide sequence: TGCGCCAGCAGCTTGACCCCCGTCTGGGTAGCGGGGGTCCTCGCCCAAGAGACCCAGTACTTC.

J is TRBJ2-1 and V is TRBV7-9; a weak D match, TRBD2 (5 bases). The V gene lost 5 bases and the J gene lost 1 base, with 15 bases spanning the gap. The CDR3 loop spans 16 amino acids. Germline V gene sequence: CDR1 SEHNR, CDR2 FQNEAQ (reference sequence). The CDR3 region is CASSPISSQSYNEQFF. As DNA, the CDR3 is TGTGCCAGCAGCCCGATTTCTAGCCAGTCCTACAATGAGCAGTTCTTC.

This clonotype was seen ten or more times. The rearrangement joins TRBV7-3 to TRBJ2-3; the match to TRBD1 covers 9 bases. V gave up 4 bases and J gave up 3 bases; unmatched junction bases: 5. Germline CDR1 reads SGHTA; CDR2 reads FQGTGA. This CDR3 comprises 15 residues. In nucleotides, the CDR3 is TGTGCCAGCAGCTCAACAGGGGGCATTACAGATACGCAGTATTTT. It is translated as CASSSTGGITDTQYF.

J is TRBJ2-7 and V is TRBV19; D is unclear. CDR3 length: 15 residues. The V and J ends lost 3 bases and 3 bases respectively, with 15 bases between them. Germline values: CDR1 LNHDA, CDR2 SQIVND (reference sequence). The CDR3, as DNA: TGTGCCAGTAGTATTTCGGTGGGCCAGCGCTACGAGCAGTACTTC. The encoded protein is CASSISVGQRYEQYF.

This clonotype was counted at least ten times. The CDR3 protein is CASSQGQDRDYGYTF. CDR3 sequence (DNA): TGCGCCAGCAGCCAAGGACAGGATCGCGACTATGGCTACACCTTC. This chain uses TRBV4-1 with TRBJ1-2, with D perhaps TRBD1 (6 bases). V lost 1 base and J lost 3, with 12 bases in between. The CDR3 covers 15 residues. Germline V gives CDR1 MGHRA, CDR2 YSYEKL.

This clonotype has a count of ten or more. The chain uses TRBV7-9 and TRBJ1-1; 8 nucleotides line up with TRBD1. Trimming removed 6 bases from V and 5 bases from J; junction bases left unmatched: 11. This CDR3 is 15 amino acids long. CDR1 and CDR2 (germline): SEHNR, FQNEAQ (reference sequence). The CDR3 loop reads CASSYQTGAETEAFF. CDR3 coding DNA: TGTGCCAGCAGTTATCAGACAGGGGCGGAGACTGAAGCTTTCTTT.

This clonotype was observed many times. V gene TRBV7-9 combines with J gene TRBJ2-7; possibly TRBD1 for D (5 bases). Germline values: CDR1 SEHNR, CDR2 FQNEAQ (reference sequence). V was cut by 5 bases and J by 5 bases, with 19 bases left in between. The CDR3 runs to 15 residues. This chain's CDR3 is CASSPPAGIVDEQYF. CDR3 DNA sequence: TGTGCCAGCAGCCCCCCGGCAGGGATCGTAGACGAGCAGTACTTC.

This clonotype was recorded at least ten times. The V gene is TRBV14, the J gene TRBJ2-1; D is possibly TRBD1 (6 bases). Trimming pared 4 bases from V and 8 bases from J, leaving 12 bases between. The germline V gene encodes CDR1 SGHDN and CDR2 FVKESK. The CDR3 loop spans 13 amino acids. The DNA of the CDR3 is TGTGCCAGCAGCCCATGGCAGGGGTATGAGCAGTTCTTC. This codes for CASSPWQGYEQFF.